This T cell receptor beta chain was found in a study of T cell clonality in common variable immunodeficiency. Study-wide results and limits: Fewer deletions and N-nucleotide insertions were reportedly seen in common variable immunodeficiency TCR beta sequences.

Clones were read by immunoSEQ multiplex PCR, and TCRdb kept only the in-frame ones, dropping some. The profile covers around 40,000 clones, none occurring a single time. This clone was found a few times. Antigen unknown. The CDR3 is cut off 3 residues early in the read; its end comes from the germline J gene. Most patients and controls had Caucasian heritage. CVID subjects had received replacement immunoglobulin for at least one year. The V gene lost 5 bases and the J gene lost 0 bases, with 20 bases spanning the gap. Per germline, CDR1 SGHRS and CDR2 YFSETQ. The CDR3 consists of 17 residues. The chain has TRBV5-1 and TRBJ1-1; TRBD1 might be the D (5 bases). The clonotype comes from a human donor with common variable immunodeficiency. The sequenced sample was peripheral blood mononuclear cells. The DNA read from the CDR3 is TGCGCCAGCAGGGACGGTGGGGCCCTAACGATGAACACTGAA. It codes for CASRDGGALTMNTE. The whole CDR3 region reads CASRDGGALTMNTEAFF. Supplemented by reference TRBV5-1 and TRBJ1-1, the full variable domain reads KAGVTQTPRYLIKTRGQQVTLSCSPISGHRSVSWYQQTPGQGLQFLFEYFSETQRNKGNFPGRFSGRQFSNSRSEMNVSTLELGDSALYLCASRDGGALTMNTEAFFGQGTRLTVV.